A selection of T cell receptor beta chains follows, all from one sample in a study of T cells in Graves' hyperthyroidism and ophthalmopathy. TCRdb re-analysed the multiplex PCR reads in MiXCR, keeping a single row per CDR3 protein. The table lists about 560,000 distinct CDR3 sequences, 12% to 15% of them singletons. The sequenced sample was blood. The receptors come from a woman in her 40s with Graves' hyperthyroidism. The CDR3 runs from the conserved cysteine through the conserved F or W. A D gene is named only where the DNA matches it firmly. A clone size is listed for some rows: how often the clone was seen (once, few, many), or a class if it is expanded.

D gene	clone size	V gene	J gene	CDR3 DNA	CDR3 protein
TRBD1	.	TRBV5-4	TRBJ1-1	TGTGCCAGCAGCTTGGTCAAAGTCAGGGGGCGCAGGGTAATAACTGAAGCTTTCTTT	CASSLVKVRGRRVITEAFF
TRBD2	many	TRBV9	TRBJ2-2	TGTGCCAGCAGCGGACTAGCGGAGATCAACACCGGGGAGCTGTTTTTT	CASSGLAEINTGELFF
.	few	TRBV6-5	TRBJ2-2	TGTGCCAGCAGTTACGGGACACCAGCGAACACCGGGGAGCTGTTTTTT	CASSYGTPANTGELFF
.	.	TRBV6-1	TRBJ2-3	TGTGCCAGCAGTGAGTCCAGCGCCTATACGCAGTATTTT	CASSESSAYTQYF
.	many	TRBV12-3/TRBV12-4	TRBJ2-3	TGTGCCAGCTCTCCCAGGGTTGCGGGACTCTACACAGATACGCAGTATTTT	CASSPRVAGLYTDTQYF
TRBD2	few	TRBV7-6	TRBJ2-7	TGTGCCAGCAGCCCTCGGACTAGCGGGGGTTCCTACGAGCAGTACTTC	CASSPRTSGGSYEQYF
.	many	TRBV7-8	TRBJ1-1	TGTGCCAGCAGCTGGCAGGGGCCGCCATACACTGAAGCTTTCTTT	CASSWQGPPYTEAFF
.	many	TRBV5-1	TRBJ1-5	TGCGCCAGCAGCTTGGGGGGGAACAATCAGCCCCAGCATTTT	CASSLGGNNQPQHF
.	.	TRBV4-1	TRBJ2-1	TGCGCCAGCAGCCGGGGACATGAGTACAATGAGCAGTTCTTC	CASSRGHEYNEQFF
TRBD2	many	TRBV12-3/TRBV12-4	TRBJ2-1	TGTGCCAGCGCCGTACTAGCGGGAGTAGGTGAGCAGTTCTTC	CASAVLAGVGEQFF
.	.	TRBV27	TRBJ2-2	TGTGCCAGCACCTTAAGCGGCACCGGGGAGCTGTTTTTT	CASTLSGTGELFF
TRBD2	.	TRBV20-1	TRBJ2-7	TGCAGTGCTAGAGGGCCGGGACTAGCGAATTCCTACGAGCAGTACTTC	CSARGPGLANSYEQYF
.	.	TRBV29-1	TRBJ1-1	TGCAGCGTGGGGAGGACAGAAGCTTTCTTT	CSVGRTEAFF
.	few	TRBV5-1	TRBJ2-7	TGCGCCAGCAGCTTGGCCGGCCCCTCCCACGAGCAGTACTTC	CASSLAGPSHEQYF
.	.	TRBV28	TRBJ1-1	TGTGCCAGCGGATTCCTAACGGACAAAGGGGTGACTGAAGCTTTCTTT	CASGFLTDKGVTEAFF
.	.	TRBV19	TRBJ1-1	TGTGCCAGTAGTATAGAAGGTTATAGAGCTTTCTTT	CASSIEGYRAFF
TRBD2	many	TRBV20-1	TRBJ2-7	TGCAGTGCTAGTAGGGCTAGCGGGAACTACGAGCAGTACTTC	CSASRASGNYEQYF
.	.	TRBV6-4	TRBJ2-1	TGTGCCAGCAGTGCCGAGGAGGGTGGCTACAATGAGCAGTTCTTC	CASSAEEGGYNEQFF
.	.	TRBV5-1	TRBJ2-2	TGCGCCAGCAGCTACCTAGGAGGGGTAGGGGAGCTGTTTTTT	CASSYLGGVGELFF
TRBD2	few	TRBV5-1	TRBJ2-3	TGCGCCAGCAGCTTGGCAAAATGGGAGGGCCGCATAGATACGCAGTATTTT	CASSLAKWEGRIDTQYF
.	many	TRBV20-1	TRBJ2-3	TGCAGTGCTAGAGGACCCTCGGAAGGGACAGATACGCAGTATTTT	CSARGPSEGTDTQYF
.	few	TRBV29-1	TRBJ2-1	TGCAGCGTTGAAGGGGGAAGGGGATCTTATGAGCAGTTCTTC	CSVEGGRGSYEQFF
TRBD1	.	TRBV28	TRBJ2-2	TGTGCCAGCAGTTCACAGGGGGCGCGCATTGCCGGGGAGCTGTTTTTT	CASSSQGARIAGELFF
TRBD1	many	TRBV12-3/TRBV12-4	TRBJ1-4	TGTGCCAGCAGCGCCGCGACAGGGGTTGGTGAAAAACTGTTTTTT	CASSAATGVGEKLFF
TRBD2	many	TRBV3-1	TRBJ2-2	TGTGCCAGCAGCCCCTTTACTAGCGGGACCGGGGAGCTGTTTTTT	CASSPFTSGTGELFF
.	few	TRBV6-1	TRBJ2-7	TGTGCCAGCAGAGAACTAGGAATAAACGAGCAGTACTTC	CASRELGINEQYF
.	many	TRBV28	TRBJ2-7	TGTGCCAGCAGTTTAGGGTCGGCAGGGACCACCTACGAGCAGTACTTC	CASSLGSAGTTYEQYF
.	.	TRBV6-1	TRBJ1-1	TGTGCCAGCAGTGAACGTCGGGTCTCGCCTGAAGCTTTCTTT	CASSERRVSPEAFF
TRBD1	many	TRBV3-1	TRBJ2-3	TGTGCCAGCAGCCAAGACGGGACAGGGGGCGCGAGAGGCACAGATACGCAGTATTTT	CASSQDGTGGARGTDTQYF
TRBD1	.	TRBV7-9	TRBJ2-7	TGTGCCAGCAGCTGGTCCGGGACAGGGTCCGAGCAGTACTTC	CASSWSGTGSEQYF
.	many	TRBV7-6	TRBJ2-2	TGTGCCAGCAGCGTGGGACCGAACACCGGGGAGCTGTTTTTT	CASSVGPNTGELFF
.	many	TRBV9	TRBJ2-2	TGTGCCAGCAGCCCGTCGACTAGACACACCGGGGAGCTGTTTTTT	CASSPSTRHTGELFF
.	many	TRBV30	TRBJ1-1	TGTGCCTGGAGTGTACTGGGGTTGACTGAAGCTTTCTTT	CAWSVLGLTEAFF
.	.	TRBV11-2	TRBJ2-6	TGTGCCAGCAGCTTAGATTTGAGGGGGACCTGGTCTGGGGCCAACGTCCTGACTTTC	CASSLDLRGTWSGANVLTF
TRBD2	once	TRBV19	TRBJ2-3	TGTGCCAGTAGGCCAACCGGGACTAGAGTTCTCCCGGATACGCAGTATTTT	CASRPTGTRVLPDTQYF
.	few	TRBV6-1	TRBJ2-1	TGTGGGCTAAGCTCCTACAATGAGCAGTTCTTC	CGLSSYNEQFF
TRBD1	.	TRBV25-1	TRBJ2-7	TGTGCCAGCAGTGACCCTAGGACAGGGACCTCCTACGAGCAGTACTTC	CASSDPRTGTSYEQYF
TRBD1	many	TRBV11-2	TRBJ2-7	TGTGCCAGCAGCTTAGGCACCGGGACAGGGGGCGAAGAGCAGTACTTC	CASSLGTGTGGEEQYF
.	.	TRBV7-2	TRBJ2-2	TGTGCCAGCAGCTTAGCCAGCGGGCAGAACACCGGGGAGCTGTTTTTT	CASSLASGQNTGELFF
.	many	TRBV2	TRBJ2-5	TGTGCCAGCAGCCGAACTATGACGCGGGAAGAGACCCAGTACTTC	CASSRTMTREETQYF
TRBD1	few	TRBV7-2	TRBJ1-5	TGTGCCAGCAGCCCCTGGACAGGGGAATACCAGCCCCAGCATTTT	CASSPWTGEYQPQHF
.	many	TRBV14	TRBJ1-2	TGTGCCAGCAGCCAAGTCGGGGGGAACTATGGCTACACCTTC	CASSQVGGNYGYTF
TRBD1	many	TRBV27	TRBJ2-7	TGTGCCAGCAGTTTATCTGGGACAGGGTTTTTGGTCGAGCAGTACTTC	CASSLSGTGFLVEQYF
TRBD1	few	TRBV12-3/TRBV12-4	TRBJ1-1	TGTGCCAGCAGTTTAGGAGGGGGCCTGACTGAAGCTTTCTTT	CASSLGGGLTEAFF
.	.	TRBV11-3	TRBJ1-5	TGTGCCAGCAGCTTAATTATTGGAGGACAGCTAAATCAGCCCCAGCATTTT	CASSLIIGGQLNQPQHF